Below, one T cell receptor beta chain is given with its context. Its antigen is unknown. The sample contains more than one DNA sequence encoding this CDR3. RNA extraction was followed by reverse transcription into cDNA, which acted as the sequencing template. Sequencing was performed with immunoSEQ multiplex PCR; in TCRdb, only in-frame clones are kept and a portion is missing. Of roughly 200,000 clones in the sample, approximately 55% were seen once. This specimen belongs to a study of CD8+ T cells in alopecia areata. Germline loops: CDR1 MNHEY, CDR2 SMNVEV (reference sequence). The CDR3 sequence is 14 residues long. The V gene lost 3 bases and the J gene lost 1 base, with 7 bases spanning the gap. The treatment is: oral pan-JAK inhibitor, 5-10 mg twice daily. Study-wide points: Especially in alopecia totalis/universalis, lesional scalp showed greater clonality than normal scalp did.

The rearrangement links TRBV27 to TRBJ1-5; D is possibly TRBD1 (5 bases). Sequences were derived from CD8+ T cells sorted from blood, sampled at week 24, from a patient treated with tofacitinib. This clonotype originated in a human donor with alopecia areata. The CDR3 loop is CASSFGGSNQPQHF. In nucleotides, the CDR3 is TGTGCCAGCAGTTTCGGGGGAAGCAATCAGCCCCAGCATTTT.